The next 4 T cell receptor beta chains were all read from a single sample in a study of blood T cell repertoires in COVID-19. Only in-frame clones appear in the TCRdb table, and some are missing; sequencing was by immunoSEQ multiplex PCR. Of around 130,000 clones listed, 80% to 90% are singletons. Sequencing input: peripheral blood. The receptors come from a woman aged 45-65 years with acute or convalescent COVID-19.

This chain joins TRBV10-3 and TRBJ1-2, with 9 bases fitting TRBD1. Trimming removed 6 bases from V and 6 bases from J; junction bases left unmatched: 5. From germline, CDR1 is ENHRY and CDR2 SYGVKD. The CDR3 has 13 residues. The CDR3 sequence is CAIRGQGKDGYTF. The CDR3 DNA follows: TGTGCCATCAGGGGACAGGGCAAGGATGGCTACACCTTC.

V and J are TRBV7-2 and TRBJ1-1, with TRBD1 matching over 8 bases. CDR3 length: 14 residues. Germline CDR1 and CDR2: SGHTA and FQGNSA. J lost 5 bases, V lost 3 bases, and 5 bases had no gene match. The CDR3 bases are TGTGCCAGCAGCTTCGGACAGGGACAGACTGAAGCTTTCTTT. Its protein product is CASSFGQGQTEAFF.

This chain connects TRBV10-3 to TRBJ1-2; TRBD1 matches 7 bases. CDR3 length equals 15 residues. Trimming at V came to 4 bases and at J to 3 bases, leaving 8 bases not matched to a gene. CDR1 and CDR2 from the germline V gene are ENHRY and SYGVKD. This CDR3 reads CAISVQGVGDYGYTF. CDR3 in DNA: TGTGCCATCAGTGTCCAGGGGGTAGGTGACTATGGCTACACCTTC.

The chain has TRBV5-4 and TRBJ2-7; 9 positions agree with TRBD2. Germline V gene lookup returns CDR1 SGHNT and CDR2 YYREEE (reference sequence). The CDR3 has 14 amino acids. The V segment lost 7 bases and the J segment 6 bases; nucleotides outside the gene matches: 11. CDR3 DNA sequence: TGTGCCAGCTCCGGGGGCGGGGGGGCAGGCGAGCAGTACTTC. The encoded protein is CASSGGGGAGEQYF.